This entry lists 15 T cell receptor beta chains sequenced from one sample in a study of T cell responses to AZD1222 COVID-19 vaccine. The method was immunoSEQ multiplex PCR; TCRdb's version includes in-frame clones alone and lacks a portion of them. The table includes 150,000 or so clones, around 93% detected once. Sequencing used peripheral blood, obtained on day 0 of AZD1222 vaccination. Receptors originate from an adult in good health.

V is TRBV28 and J is TRBJ1-4; D unclear. Trimming removed 6 bases at V and 3 bases at J, with 11 bases between. CDR1 and CDR2 from the germline V gene are MDHEN and SYDVKM. The CDR3 loop spans 14 amino acids. CDR3 nucleotides: TGTGCCAGCAGCCGCAGGTTAGCTAATGAAAAACTGTTTTTT. Translation gives CASSRRLANEKLFF.

This chain uses TRBV21-1 with TRBJ2-1; the DNA was not used to check the table's D call, TRBD1. TRBV21-1 is recorded as a pseudogene. The CDR3 has 15 residues. The CDR3 sequence is CAKARRGHGYNEQFF. CDR3 nucleotide sequence: TGTGCCAAAGCGCGAAGGGGGCACGGCTACAATGAGCAGTTCTTC.

The rearrangement joins TRBV12-3 or TRBV12-4 to TRBJ2-1; tentatively, D is TRBD2 (5 bases). This CDR3 has 12 amino acids. V was trimmed by 6 bases and J by 9 bases, leaving 12 bases between them. As DNA, the CDR3 is TGTGCCAGCAGCGTAAACAGCGGTGAGCAGTTCTTC. Amino acids: CASSVNSGEQFF.

V gene TRBV19 combines with J gene TRBJ1-1; 7 nucleotides agree with TRBD1. V lost 5 bases, J lost 4 bases, and 1 base stayed unmatched. The CDR3 has 12 residues. Germline CDR1 reads LNHDA; CDR2 reads SQIVND (reference sequence). The CDR3 DNA follows: TGTGCCAGTAGTCAGGGGGGCACTGAAGCTTTCTTT. Translation gives CASSQGGTEAFF.

This clone was observed once. The genes are TRBV7-8 and TRBJ2-5, with 7 bases that match TRBD2. Looked up from germline, CDR1 is SGHVS and CDR2 is FQNEAQ. V lost 5 bases, J lost 2 bases, and 11 bases stayed unmatched. This CDR3 comprises 16 residues. The CDR3 region has the DNA TGTGCCAGCAGCGCCTGGACTAGGAGGGTGCAAGAGACCCAGTACTTC. It specifies CASSAWTRRVQETQYF.

The V gene is TRBV2, the J gene TRBJ2-3; D assignment may be TRBD1 or TRBD2 (5 bases each). The CDR3 runs to 15 residues. Deletions cut 5 bases from V and 2 bases from J, with 14 bases between. The V gene's germline CDR1 is SNHLY and CDR2 FYNNEI. DNA of the CDR3: TGTGCCAGCAGTCGGGACGGAACACTCACAGATACGCAGTATTTT. Amino acid sequence: CASSRDGTLTDTQYF. The whole variable domain, remainder taken from reference TRBV2 and TRBJ2-3, is EPEVTQTPSHQVTQMGQEVILRCVPISNHLYFYWYRQILGQKVEFLVSFYNNEISEKSEIFDDQFSVERPDGSNFTLKIRSTKLEDSAMYFCASSRDGTLTDTQYFGPGTRLTVL.

The sample holds a few counts of this clone. Other DNA sequences in the same sample also yield this CDR3. This chain connects TRBV7-8 to TRBJ1-5, with D maybe TRBD1 (5 bases). This CDR3 comprises 13 residues. Trimming shortened V by 0 bases and J by 5 bases, and 5 bases separated the two germline ends. Germline V gene data show CDR1 as SGHVS and CDR2 as FQNEAQ. CDR3 bases: TGTGCCAGCAGCTTAGCGGGGGATCAGCCCCAGCATTTT. Translated: CASSLAGDQPQHF.

The chain carries TRBV9 and TRBJ2-7; D is uncertain. Germline V CDR1 and CDR2: SGDLS, YYNGEE. There are 14 residues in the CDR3. V was pared by 3 bases and J by 0 bases, with 10 bases between. The CDR3 DNA is TGTGCCAGCAGCGGCCGAGAAAGCTCCTACGAGCAGTACTTC. Amino acid sequence: CASSGRESSYEQYF.

This clone was seen just once. The CDR3 DNA is TGTGCCATCCCCCAAACTCATTGGGGCCCTAGCACAGATACGCAGTATTTT. It is translated as CAIPQTHWGPSTDTQYF. J is TRBJ2-3 and V is TRBV7-9; D might be TRBD1 (5 bases). The V gene lost 10 bases and the J gene lost 0 bases, with 23 bases spanning the gap. Germline-derived CDR1 and CDR2 are SEHNR and FQNEAQ (reference sequence). This CDR3 has 17 residues.

The chain is built from TRBV7-6 and TRBJ2-2, with D possibly TRBD1 on 5 matching bases. Trimming cost V 5 bases and J 1 base, with 11 bases left between them. CDR3 length: 15 residues. Germline CDR1 SGHVS, CDR2 FNYEAQ. The DNA of the CDR3 is TGTGCCAGCAGCCGACAGCCAAAGAACACCGGGGAGCTGTTTTTT. Translating gives CASSRQPKNTGELFF.

This clone was counted only a few times. This chain joins TRBV7-9 and TRBJ2-5; D is unclear. V shed 3 bases and J shed 5 bases, with 13 bases lying between them. This CDR3 comprises 14 residues. Germline assignment: CDR1 SEHNR and CDR2 FQNEAQ (reference sequence). CDR3 coding DNA: TGTGCCAGCAGCTTCTGGACGGTGCCGGAGACCCAGTACTTC. Protein: CASSFWTVPETQYF.

The V gene is TRBV12-5, the J gene TRBJ2-3; 9 positions match TRBD1. The CDR3 covers 15 residues. Trimming took 1 base from V and 1 from J; bases not matched to a gene: 0. Germline CDR1 reads LGHNT; CDR2 reads FRNRAP. The CDR3: CASGLGTGGTDTQYF. CDR3 nucleotides: TGTGCTAGTGGTTTGGGGACAGGGGGCACAGATACGCAGTATTTT.

The chain combines TRBV5-4 with TRBJ2-7; TRBD2 aligns across 8 bases. Trimming cost V 3 bases and J 2 bases; bases outside gene matches: 4. The CDR3 has 14 residues. Germline V gene data show CDR1 as SGHNT and CDR2 as YYREEE (reference sequence). The CDR3 DNA reads as TGTGCCAGCAGCTCTGCGGGGGGTCCCTACGAGCAGTACTTC. This codes for CASSSAGGPYEQYF.

This clone was counted a single time. This chain uses TRBV9 with TRBJ1-1; TRBD1 agrees at 8 bases. The CDR3 covers 17 residues. Germline trimming cut 4 bases from V and 6 bases from J; bases unmatched to any gene: 17. CDR1 and CDR2 (germline): SGDLS, YYNGEE. The chain's CDR3 is CASSPRDRRWIGAEAFF. The CDR3 DNA reads as TGTGCCAGCAGCCCCCGGGACAGGCGATGGATTGGGGCTGAAGCTTTCTTT.

The chain has TRBV5-6 and TRBJ1-5; perhaps TRBD1 as D (6 bases). Germline V lookup: CDR1 SGHDT, CDR2 YYEEEE. CDR3 length equals 16 residues. V was cut by 0 bases and J by 0 bases, with 10 bases left in between. The CDR3, as DNA: TGTGCCAGCAGCTTGGGACGGACAGCTAGCAATCAGCCCCAGCATTTT. Encoded protein: CASSLGRTASNQPQHF.